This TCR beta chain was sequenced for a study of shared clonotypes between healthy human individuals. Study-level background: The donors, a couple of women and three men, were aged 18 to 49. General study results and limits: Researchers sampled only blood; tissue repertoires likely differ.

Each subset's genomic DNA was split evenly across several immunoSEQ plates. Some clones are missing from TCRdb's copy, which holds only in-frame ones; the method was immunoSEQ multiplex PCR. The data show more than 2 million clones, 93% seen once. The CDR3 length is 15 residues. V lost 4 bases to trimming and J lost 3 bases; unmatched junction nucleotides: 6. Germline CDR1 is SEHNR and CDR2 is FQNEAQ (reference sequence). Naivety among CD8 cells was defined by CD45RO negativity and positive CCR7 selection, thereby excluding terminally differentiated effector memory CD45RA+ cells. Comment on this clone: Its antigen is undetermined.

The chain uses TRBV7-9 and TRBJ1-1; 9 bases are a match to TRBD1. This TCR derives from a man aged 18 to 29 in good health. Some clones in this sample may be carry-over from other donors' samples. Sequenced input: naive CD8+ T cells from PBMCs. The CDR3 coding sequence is TGTGCCAGCAGCTCAGGGACAGGGACGGACACTGAAGCTTTCTTT. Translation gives CASSSGTGTDTEAFF.